These 26 T cell receptor beta chains originate from one sample sequenced in a study of blood T cell repertoires in COVID-19. Repertoires were generated with immunoSEQ multiplex PCR, while TCRdb's copy carries only in-frame clones and drops some. The sample lists fewer than 50,000 clones; more than 70% were seen once. Sequencing used peripheral blood. These TCRs come from a man aged 70 or older with active COVID-19.

The chain employs TRBV12-3 or TRBV12-4 and TRBJ2-5; 8 nucleotides align to TRBD1. V gave up 6 bases and J gave up 5 bases; unmatched junction bases: 5. The CDR3 loop spans 13 amino acids. The CDR3 DNA is TGTGCCAGCAGGACGACAGGGGTGGAGACCCAGTACTTC. Its protein product is CASRTTGVETQYF.

In its sample, this clone was seen once. The V and J genes are TRBV7-3 and TRBJ2-3; TRBD1 agrees at 9 bases. The CDR3 is 16 residues long. The germline CDR1 and CDR2 sequences are SGHTA and FQGTGA. V dropped 5 bases and J dropped 3; count of bases not matched to a gene: 9. The CDR3 spells CASSRWDRVETDTQYF. DNA of the CDR3: TGTGCCAGCAGCCGGTGGGACAGGGTTGAGACAGATACGCAGTATTTT.

J is TRBJ1-1 and V is TRBV19; the D is unclear. Deletions cut 3 bases from V and 5 bases from J, with 13 bases between. Germline V gene data show CDR1 as LNHDA and CDR2 as SQIVND (reference sequence). The CDR3 consists of 14 residues. CDR3 in amino acids: CASSIRGGRTEAFF. In DNA, the CDR3 is TGTGCCAGTAGTATCCGGGGAGGACGGACTGAAGCTTTCTTT.

The V and J genes are TRBV6-5 and TRBJ2-3; 7 nucleotides match TRBD2. The length of the CDR3 is 15 residues. Per the germline V gene, CDR1 is MNHEY and CDR2 is SVGAGI. V lost 5 bases, J lost 2 bases, and 7 bases stayed unmatched. CDR3 loop: CASSPRGDYTDTQYF. CDR3 DNA: TGTGCCAGCAGTCCCAGAGGGGACTACACAGATACGCAGTATTTT.

DNA for the CDR3: TGCAGCGTTGAAGTCGCAGGAGATACGCAGTATTTT. It codes for CSVEVAGDTQYF. The chain has TRBV29-1 and TRBJ2-3; D unclear. CDR3 length: 12 amino acids. V dropped 1 base and J dropped 5 bases, with 7 bases sitting between them. In germline, CDR1 is SQVTM, CDR2 ANQGSEA.

The chain recombines TRBV5-6 with TRBJ2-3; TRBD2 aligns across 15 bases. CDR1 and CDR2 (germline): SGHDT, YYEEEE. V lost 3 bases to trimming and J lost 0 bases; unmatched junction nucleotides: 2. The CDR3 spans 17 residues. CDR3 nucleotides: TGTGCCAGCAGCTCGGGACTAGCGGGGGGCAGCACAGATACGCAGTATTTT. It specifies CASSSGLAGGSTDTQYF. Using reference TRBV5-6 and TRBJ2-3 for the parts outside the CDR3, the full variable domain is DAGVTQSPTHLIKTRGQQVTLRCSPKSGHDTVSWYQQALGQGPQFIFQYYEEEERQRGNFPDRFSGHQFPNYSSELNVNALLLGDSALYLCASSSGLAGGSTDTQYFGPGTRLTVL.

This chain uses TRBV27 with TRBJ2-1; perhaps TRBD2 as D (6 bases). V lost 7 bases to trimming and J lost 0 bases, with 31 bases between them. Germline V gene lookup returns CDR1 MNHEY and CDR2 SMNVEV (reference sequence). The CDR3 sequence is 21 residues long. As DNA, the CDR3 is TGTGCCAGCACCGGGACTGTAAACAAACCTCGTACATTAAGCTCCTACAATGAGCAGTTCTTC. Translating it yields CASTGTVNKPRTLSSYNEQFF.

The rearrangement uses TRBV5-1 and TRBJ2-3; no definite D call. This CDR3 is 15 amino acids long. V lost 2 bases and J 2 bases, leaving 12 bases between the germline ends. Germline-derived CDR1 and CDR2 are SGHRS and YFSETQ. CDR3 amino acids: CASSFAGLYTDTQYF. In nucleotides, the CDR3 is TGCGCCAGCAGCTTTGCAGGCCTGTACACAGATACGCAGTATTTT.

The V call is TRBV27, the J call TRBJ1-6; 7 bases are a match to TRBD1. V gave up 2 bases and J gave up 7 bases; unmatched junction bases: 11. The CDR3 length is 17 residues. Germline V CDR1 and CDR2: MNHEY, SMNVEV (reference sequence). CDR3 residues: CASSLVPGTAPNSPLHF. The CDR3 coding sequence is TGTGCCAGCAGTTTAGTGCCCGGGACAGCTCCAAATTCACCCCTCCACTTT.

In this sample, this clone turned up once. The chain combines TRBV28 with TRBJ2-7; 8 bases are a match to TRBD2. This CDR3 is built from 15 residues. Losses at the gene ends were 8 bases for V and 6 bases for J; bases not matched to a gene: 15. Germline CDR1 MDHEN, CDR2 SYDVKM. The CDR3 region has the DNA TGTGCCAGCTGGGGGCCCCACCCCGGGAGGGGCGAGCAGTACTTC. Its protein is CASWGPHPGRGEQYF.

The V and J genes are TRBV4-1 and TRBJ2-3, with 14 bases matching TRBD2. This CDR3 has 17 amino acids. Trimming removed 1 base from V and 4 bases from J; junction bases left unmatched: 4. Germline V lookup: CDR1 MGHRA, CDR2 YSYEKL. The CDR3 bases are TGCGCCAGCAGCCAAGCGGGGACTAGCGGGAGTGCAGATACGCAGTATTTT. Translation gives CASSQAGTSGSADTQYF.

The rearrangement joins TRBV7-2 to TRBJ2-1; 10 positions agree with TRBD2. V was pared by 4 bases and J by 2 bases, with 2 bases of the junction left unmatched. Germline-derived CDR1 and CDR2 are SGHTA and FQGNSA. The CDR3 length is 15 residues. Written as DNA, the CDR3 is TGTGCCAGCAGCTACACTAGCGGGACCTACAATGAGCAGTTCTTC. It specifies CASSYTSGTYNEQFF.

The chain joins TRBV28 to TRBJ2-7, with a tentative D call TRBD2 (5 bases). This CDR3 region has 13 residues. V was clipped by 6 bases and J by 6 bases, with 15 bases between them. Looked up from germline, CDR1 is MDHEN and CDR2 is SYDVKM. CDR3 coding DNA: TGTGCCAGCAGGGTCGGGGTTCGCCTCGAGCAGTACTTC. It is translated as CASRVGVRLEQYF.

The V gene is TRBV6-6, the J gene TRBJ1-5; 10 bases agree with TRBD1. Germline loops: CDR1 MNHNY, CDR2 SVGAGI (reference sequence). J lost 1 base, V lost 5 bases, and 11 bases had no gene match. This CDR3 is built from 18 residues. The CDR3 here is CASSPGQGTRRSNQPQHF. The CDR3 DNA sequence: TGTGCCAGCAGTCCGGGACAGGGGACAAGGAGAAGCAATCAGCCCCAGCATTTT.

The chain employs TRBV19 and TRBJ2-1; TRBD2 matches 11 bases. The V and J ends lost 4 bases and 7 bases, in that order; junction bases with no gene match: 12. The CDR3 totals 17 residues. Per germline, CDR1 LNHDA and CDR2 SQIVND (reference sequence). CDR3 region: CASSTQLWASGGNEQFF. The CDR3, as DNA: TGTGCCAGTAGTACACAACTCTGGGCTAGCGGGGGGAATGAGCAGTTCTTC.

The V call is TRBV18, the J call TRBJ1-1, with D possibly being TRBD1 (5 bases). Trimming removed 1 base at V and 1 base at J, with 7 bases between. Germline V gene data show CDR1 as KGHSH and CDR2 as LQKENI. The CDR3 consists of 14 residues. In DNA form, the CDR3 reads TGTGCCAGCTCACCACGGGGGGAGAACACTGAAGCTTTCTTT. Protein product: CASSPRGENTEAFF.

The genes are TRBV5-1 and TRBJ2-2; tentatively, D is TRBD1 (6 bases). The CDR3 length is 14 residues. V lost 3 bases and J lost 1, with 7 bases in between. The germline gives CDR1 SGHRS, CDR2 YFSETQ. The CDR3 sequence: CASSWGRNTGELFF. DNA of the CDR3: TGCGCCAGCAGCTGGGGGCGGAACACCGGGGAGCTGTTTTTT.

The chain carries TRBV7-6 and TRBJ1-4, with no clear D. V was cut by 0 bases and J by 1 base, with 3 bases left in between. This CDR3 comprises 14 residues. Germline V lookup: CDR1 SGHVS, CDR2 FNYEAQ. The CDR3 spells CASSLAGTNEKLFF. For the CDR3, the DNA is TGTGCCAGCAGCTTAGCCGGAACTAATGAAAAACTGTTTTTT.

The gene calls are TRBV7-2 and TRBJ1-5; D unclear. CDR3 length: 15 amino acids. Germline loops: CDR1 SGHTA, CDR2 FQGNSA. V lost 2 bases and J 0 bases, leaving 8 bases between the germline ends. CDR3 residues: CASSLMATSNQPQHF. The CDR3 DNA sequence: TGTGCCAGCAGCTTAATGGCAACTAGCAATCAGCCCCAGCATTTT.

This sequence joins TRBV29-1 and TRBJ2-1; D is perhaps TRBD2 (6 bases). The length of the CDR3 is 14 residues. Trimming took off 2 bases at V and 6 bases at J, with 14 bases between the two ends. Per germline, CDR1 SQVTM and CDR2 ANQGSEA. CDR3 sequence (DNA): TGCAGCGTTGAAAGAGGGACTTCAGGCAATGAGCAGTTCTTC. It codes for CSVERGTSGNEQFF.

The chain has TRBV6-5 and TRBJ1-5; D is unresolved. Trimming left V 4 bases short and J 4 bases short, with 8 bases between. The length of the CDR3 is 13 residues. Germline V gene sequence: CDR1 MNHEY, CDR2 SVGAGI. DNA of the CDR3: TGTGCCAGCAGTTCACACCGAAATCAGCCCCAGCATTTT. This sequence encodes CASSSHRNQPQHF.

This chain links TRBV4-3 with TRBJ1-5; D is uncertain. The CDR3 is made up of 15 amino acids. The V end lost 1 base, the J end lost 0 bases, and 7 bases lay between the germline ends. The germline gives CDR1 LGHNA, CDR2 YSLEER. Here the CDR3 DNA reads TGCGCCAGCAGCCAAGCCGCTAGTAGCAATCAGCCCCAGCATTTT. Translating it yields CASSQAASSNQPQHF.

The chain is built from TRBV18 and TRBJ1-2; D perhaps matches TRBD1 (5 bases). The CDR3 extends over 15 amino acids. The germline V and J ends were trimmed by 5 bases and 4 bases, with 17 bases remaining between them. The germline V gene has CDR1 KGHSH and CDR2 LQKENI. The CDR3 DNA is TGTGCCAGCTCAGCCGGGACTGGGACTGTCTATGGCTACACCTTC. Translating gives CASSAGTGTVYGYTF.

J is TRBJ1-3 and V is TRBV5-4; 8 bases fit TRBD1. Germline loops: CDR1 SGHNT, CDR2 YYREEE (reference sequence). The trim removed 2 bases at V and 1 base at J, leaving 5 bases unmatched. The CDR3 runs to 16 residues. The CDR3 region is CASSFTGGGSGNTIYF. CDR3 sequence (DNA): TGTGCCAGCAGCTTCACAGGGGGTGGTTCTGGAAACACCATATATTTT.

The chain links TRBV7-6 to TRBJ1-4; D is unresolved. The germline V and J ends were trimmed by 5 bases and 10 bases, with 17 bases remaining between them. Germline CDR1 reads SGHVS; CDR2 reads FNYEAQ. This CDR3 is built from 14 residues. CDR3 DNA sequence: TGTGCCAGCAGCCCCCATCTAGGTGGAGTAAAACTGTTTTTT. Its translation is CASSPHLGGVKLFF.

The V and J genes are TRBV4-2 and TRBJ1-2; 9 bases fit TRBD1. The CDR3 contains 14 residues. V lost 2 bases to trimming and J lost 8 bases; unmatched junction nucleotides: 6. Germline lookup yields CDR1 LGHNA and CDR2 YNFKEQ. As DNA, the CDR3 is TGTGCCAGCAGCCAAAGTTGGGACAGGGAGGGCTACACCTTC. Translation gives CASSQSWDREGYTF.